This T cell receptor beta chain was sequenced in a study of T cells after yellow fever vaccination (dated by TCRdb to about 2019). Background on the whole study: Libraries from fractions with low cell numbers were prepared with the SMART-Seq v4 Ultra Low Input RNA kit. To track T-cell clones before and after primary and booster YFV17D yellow fever vaccination, bulk TCR alpha and beta repertoires were sequenced longitudinally. Two healthy male donors, one aged 18 to 30 and one aged 30 to 40 years, were included in the cohort. Blood was drawn at multiple timepoints before and after primary and secondary immunization, with bulk PBMC replicates and cell subsets isolated. General study outcomes and caveats: The secondary T-cell response was found to be weaker but faster than the primary response, with a peak reached on day 5 rather than on day 15. Most clones expanded after primary vaccination (around 97% of CD4 and approximately 86% of CD8) were re-detected after the booster, suggesting that broad memory maintenance occurred. Because only a couple of donors were included in the study, the extent to which the findings can be generalized is limited. Computational filtering was needed because FACS-sorted repertoires could contain abundant contaminating clonotypes from the bulk population. A small share of clonotypes occurred in both CD4 and CD8 compartments, likely arising from convergent recombination.

The treatment or condition label, read with the paper, signifies: live attenuated yellow fever vaccine strain. At each blood-draw timepoint, two biological replicates of bulk PBMCs were collected. A standard Ficoll-Paque protocol was used to isolate PBMCs from peripheral blood. TriZol was used to extract RNA from bulk PBMCs, CD4 and CD8 fractions, and dextramer-positive and dextramer-negative fractions. TCR cDNA was synthesized by 5'RACE template switching, which introduced a universal primer site and unique molecular identifiers. Priming of cDNA synthesis was performed from both the TCR alpha and TCR beta constant segments. Two PCR steps were used to amplify libraries, with sample barcodes and sequencing adapters being added in the second step. Sequencing of libraries was performed on Illumina HiSeq 2500 (2x100 bp) or NovaSeq (2x150 bp). On the authors' methods: MIGEC handled demultiplexing of reads and collapsing into UMI consensus sequences, while MiXCR performed V(D)J alignment. Vaccine-responding clonotypes were identified with edgeR using replicate PBMC samples, with FDR below 0.01 and a log2 fold change above 5 up to day 15 being required. Each bulk clonotype received a CD4 or CD8 identity based on whether the sequenced CD4 or CD8 repertoire contained that clonotype at higher abundance. The public reads were quality trimmed at Q25 with fastp and then assembled into clones with MiXCR by TCRdb, keeping productive beta chains. Duplicate CDR3 protein sequences are folded into a single record with the most common DNA and genes. In this record, the V and J calls reflect TCRdb's handling and not the investigators' own analysis. Present in this sample are more than 300,000 distinct CDR3 sequences, around 7% of which were seen just once. Roughly 19% of the sample rests with the top ten.

V ends up 2 bases short and J 9 bases short, with an unmatched junction base count of 7. The CDR3, cysteine through valine, is 13 amino acids long. Of all the DNA, just the CDR3 is kept, 39 bases in frame from base 1. Looking up the germline V gene (reference sequence) yields CDR1 SGHKS and CDR2 YYEKEE. In this sample, this clonotype turned up a few times. Its specific antigen is unknown. It has no much larger one-base neighbor in the sample; base qualities were not kept. The source of this sequence is a man younger than 35 who received the YFV17D yellow fever vaccine. The sample in question was PBMCs, obtained about 49 days after the first yellow fever vaccination. This receptor chain uses TRBV5-5 and TRBJ2-7, with 8 middle bases fitting TRBD1. The CDR3 loop reads CASSLPRGHRQYV. At the DNA level, the sequence is TGTGCCAGCAGCTTACCCAGGGGGCATAGGCAGTACGTC.